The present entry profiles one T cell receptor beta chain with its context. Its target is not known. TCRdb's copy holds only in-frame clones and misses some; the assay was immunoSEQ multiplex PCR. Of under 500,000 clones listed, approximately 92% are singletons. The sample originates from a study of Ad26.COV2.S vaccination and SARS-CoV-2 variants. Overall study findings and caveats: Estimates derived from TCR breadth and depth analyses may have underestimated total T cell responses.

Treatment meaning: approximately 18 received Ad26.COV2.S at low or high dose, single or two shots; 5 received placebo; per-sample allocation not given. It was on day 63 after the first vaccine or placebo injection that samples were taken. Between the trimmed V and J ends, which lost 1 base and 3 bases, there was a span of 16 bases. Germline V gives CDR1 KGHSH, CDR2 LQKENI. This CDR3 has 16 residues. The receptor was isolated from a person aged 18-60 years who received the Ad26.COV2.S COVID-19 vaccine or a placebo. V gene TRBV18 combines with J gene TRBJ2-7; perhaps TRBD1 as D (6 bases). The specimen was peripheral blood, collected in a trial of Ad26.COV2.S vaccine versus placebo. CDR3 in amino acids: CASSPLTQDSLYEQYF. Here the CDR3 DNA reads TGTGCCAGCTCACCACTTACCCAGGACAGCCTCTACGAGCAGTACTTC.